These 2 T cell receptor beta chains came from one sample sequenced in a study of T cells in Graves' hyperthyroidism and ophthalmopathy. Researchers took RNA transcripts and amplified the TCR beta CDR3 regions from them. First-round RT-PCR with HTBI primers amplified the TCR CDR3 region. TCRdb recomputed calls from the multiplex PCR reads with MiXCR, one row per CDR3 protein. Of approximately 100,000 distinct CDR3 sequences detected, about 40% appear once; the ten largest clones hold more than 8.5%. The sample consisted of peripheral blood or thyroid tissue (not recorded which). These receptors came from a woman in her 30s with Graves' hyperthyroidism.

The V and J genes are TRBV20-1 and TRBJ1-2; 7 bases map to TRBD1. The CDR3 sequence is 14 residues long. The germline V gene has CDR1 DFQATT and CDR2 SNEGSKA (reference sequence). The CDR3 DNA reads as TGCAGGCAAATACAGGGGCCCAATATCTATGGCTACACCTTC. Its translation: CRQIQGPNIYGYTF.

This clonotype was picked up many times. The chain is built from TRBV4-1 and TRBJ1-3; D remains ambiguous. V dropped 6 bases and J dropped 1 base, with 22 bases sitting between them. Germline values: CDR1 MGHRA, CDR2 YSYEKL. CDR3 size: 18 residues. This CDR3 is CASSRSGPPHLSGNTIYF. The CDR3 bases are TGCGCCAGCAGTAGATCCGGGCCGCCTCACTTGTCTGGAAACACCATATATTTT.